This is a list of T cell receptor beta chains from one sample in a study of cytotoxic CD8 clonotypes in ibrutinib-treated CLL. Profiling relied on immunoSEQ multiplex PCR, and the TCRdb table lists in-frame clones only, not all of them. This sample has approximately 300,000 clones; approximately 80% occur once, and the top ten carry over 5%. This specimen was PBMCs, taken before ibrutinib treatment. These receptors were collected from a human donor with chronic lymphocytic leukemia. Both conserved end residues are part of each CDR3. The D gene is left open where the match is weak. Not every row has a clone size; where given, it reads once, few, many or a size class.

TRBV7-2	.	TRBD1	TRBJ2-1	CASSRRTGGGNEQFF	TGTGCCAGCAGCCGCAGGACAGGGGGAGGCAATGAGCAGTTCTTC
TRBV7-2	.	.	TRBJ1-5	CASSLKINQPQHF	TGTGCCAGCAGCCTAAAGATCAATCAGCCCCAGCATTTT
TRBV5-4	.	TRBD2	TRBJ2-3	CASSLRLASGYTDTQYF	TGTGCCAGCAGCTTGCGTCTTGCTAGCGGATACACAGATACGCAGTATTTT
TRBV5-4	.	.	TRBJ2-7	CASSPGTEGIIYEQYF	TGTGCCAGCAGCCCCGGGACGGAAGGGATTATCTACGAGCAGTACTTC
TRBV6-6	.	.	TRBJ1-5	CASSYFGLGNQPQHF	TGTGCCAGCAGTTACTTCGGACTGGGCAATCAGCCCCAGCATTTT
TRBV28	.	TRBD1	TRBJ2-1	CASSATGGIYNEQFF	TGTGCCAGCAGTGCGACAGGGGGGATATACAATGAGCAGTTCTTC
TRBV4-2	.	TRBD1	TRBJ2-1	CASSLPGQGNEQFF	TGTGCCAGCAGCCTTCCGGGACAGGGCAATGAGCAGTTCTTC
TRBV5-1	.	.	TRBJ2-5	CASSLAGETQYF	TGCGCCAGCAGCTTGGCGGGGGAGACCCAGTACTTC
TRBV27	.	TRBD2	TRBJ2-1	CASSPLAGSSYNEQFF	TGTGCCAGCAGTCCACTAGCGGGTAGCTCCTACAATGAGCAGTTCTTC
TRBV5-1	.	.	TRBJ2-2	CASSLVWLASSTGELFF	TGCGCCAGCAGCTTGGTGTGGCTAGCGTCCTCCACCGGGGAGCTGTTTTTT
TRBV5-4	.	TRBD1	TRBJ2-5	CASSFPWTGQETQYF	TGTGCCAGCAGCTTCCCGTGGACAGGTCAAGAGACCCAGTACTTC
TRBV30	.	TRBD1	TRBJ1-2	CAWRRETGVGGYTF	TGTGCCTGGAGGAGAGAGACAGGGGTTGGTGGCTACACCTTC
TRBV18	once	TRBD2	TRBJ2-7	CASGLAGSAPYEQYF	TGTGCCAGCGGACTAGCGGGTTCCGCCCCCTACGAGCAGTACTTC
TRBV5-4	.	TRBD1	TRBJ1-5	CASSLGGQPNQPQHF	TGTGCCAGCAGCTTGGGGGGACAGCCCAATCAGCCCCAGCATTTT
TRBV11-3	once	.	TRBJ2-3	CASSPQRGTDTQYF	TGTGCCAGCAGCCCCCAACGTGGCACAGATACGCAGTATTTT
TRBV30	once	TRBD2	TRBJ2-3	CAWTSLLAGVTDTQYF	TGTGCCTGGACTTCCTTACTAGCGGGAGTCACAGATACGCAGTATTTT
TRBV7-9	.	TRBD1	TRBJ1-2	CASSFEGAVGYTF	TGTGCCAGCAGCTTCGAGGGGGCAGTTGGCTACACCTTC
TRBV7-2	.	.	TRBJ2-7	CASSLVGAQGIYEQYF	TGTGCCAGCAGCTTAGTGGGGGCGCAGGGCATCTACGAGCAGTACTTC
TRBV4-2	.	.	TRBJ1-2	CASSPGGWANYGYTF	TGTGCCAGCAGCCCAGGCGGTTGGGCTAACTATGGCTACACCTTC
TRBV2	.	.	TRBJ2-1	CASSARDSFGAYNEQFF	TGTGCCAGCAGTGCCCGAGACAGTTTTGGGGCCTACAATGAGCAGTTCTTC
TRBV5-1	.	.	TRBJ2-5	CASSLTQLGGETQYF	TGCGCCAGCAGCTTGACGCAACTCGGAGGAGAGACCCAGTACTTC
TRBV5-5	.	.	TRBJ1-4	CASSLGQGDNEKLFF	TGTGCCAGCAGCTTGGGGCAGGGCGATAATGAAAAACTGTTTTTT
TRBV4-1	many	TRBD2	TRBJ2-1	CASSLEPWEGGRDAQFF	TGCGCCAGCAGCCTCGAGCCTTGGGAGGGAGGACGCGACGCGCAGTTCTTC
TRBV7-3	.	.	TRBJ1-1	CASSRVGGSMNTEAFF	TGTGCCAGCAGTCGAGTAGGAGGCAGCATGAACACTGAAGCTTTCTTT
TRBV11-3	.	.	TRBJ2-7	CASSLEGSYEQYF	TGTGCCAGCAGCTTAGAGGGCAGCTACGAGCAGTACTTC
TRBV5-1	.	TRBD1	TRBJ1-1	CASSSGQGDNTEAFF	TGCGCCAGCAGCTCCGGACAGGGGGACAACACTGAAGCTTTCTTT
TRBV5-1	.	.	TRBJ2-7	CASSFGLSYEQYF	TGCGCCAGCAGCTTTGGGCTAAGTTACGAGCAGTACTTC
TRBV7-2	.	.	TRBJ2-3	CASSQLNRVAGNTDTQYF	TGTGCCAGCAGCCAACTCAACCGGGTTGCGGGCAACACAGATACGCAGTATTTT
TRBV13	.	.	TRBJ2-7	CASSLGSHYEQYF	TGTGCCAGCAGCTTAGGGTCCCACTACGAGCAGTACTTC
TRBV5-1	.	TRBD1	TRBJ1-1	CASSSNAMTGAGDEAFF	TGCGCCAGCAGCTCAAACGCGATGACAGGGGCGGGTGATGAAGCTTTCTTT
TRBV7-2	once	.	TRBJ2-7	CASSLVADTYEQYF	TGTGCCAGCAGCTTAGTTGCTGATACCTACGAGCAGTACTTC
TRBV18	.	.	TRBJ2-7	CASSPFRAGAGTKPFYEQYF	TGTGCCAGCTCACCATTCCGGGCGGGCGCGGGCACCAAACCGTTCTACGAGCAGTACTTC
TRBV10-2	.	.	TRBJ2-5	CASKVGGRETQYF	TGCGCCAGCAAGGTGGGGGGAAGGGAGACCCAGTACTTC
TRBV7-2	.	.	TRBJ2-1	CASSLGASSYNEQFF	TGTGCCAGCAGCTTAGGGGCGAGTTCCTACAATGAGCAGTTCTTC
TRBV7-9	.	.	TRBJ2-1	CASSDGWNDEQFF	TGTGCCAGCAGCGACGGGTGGAATGATGAGCAGTTCTTC
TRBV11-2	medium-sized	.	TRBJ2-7	CASTRGVGNEQYF	TGTGCCAGCACGAGGGGTGTCGGGAACGAGCAGTACTTC
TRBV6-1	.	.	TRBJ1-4	CASSRGPTNEKLFF	TGTGCCAGCAGTCGAGGCCCAACTAATGAAAAACTGTTTTTT